The 30 T cell receptor beta chains below were found in one sample sequenced in a study of blood T cells in healthy people across ages. The use of a sample-barcoded 5' primer and a J-beta primer mix characterized a second PCR of roughly 7 to 11 cycles. TCRdb redid the calling of the 5' RACE reads with MiXCR, one entry per CDR3 protein. The table shows more than 800,000 distinct CDR3 sequences, with around 30% occurring only once. The sequenced sample was blood. The receptor source for this set is an elderly woman in good health.

The V gene is TRBV5-1, the J gene TRBJ2-7; TRBD1 agrees at 7 bases. Germline CDR1 reads SGHRS; CDR2 reads YFSETQ. This CDR3 has 14 residues. V lost 4 bases, J lost 1 base, and 5 bases stayed unmatched. The CDR3 loop reads CASSKTTGSYEQYF. The CDR3 DNA is TGCGCCAGCAGCAAAACGACAGGGTCCTACGAGCAGTACTTC.

V gene TRBV9 combines with J gene TRBJ2-7, with TRBD2 as a possible D gene (5 bases). V was clipped by 2 bases and J by 7 bases, with 16 bases between them. The CDR3 runs to 14 residues. Looked up from germline, CDR1 is SGDLS and CDR2 is YYNGEE. CDR3 sequence (DNA): TGTGCCAGCAGCGTTCATCCGGGAACGGGGGAGCAGTACTTC. Its translation is CASSVHPGTGEQYF.

This clonotype was seen a few times. A much larger clone differs from this one at a single base, so this may be a read error. The rearrangement links TRBV10-3 to TRBJ2-3; a possible D gene is TRBD1 (6 bases). The CDR3 is 14 residues long. Trimming removed 6 bases at V and 1 base at J, with 11 bases between. In germline, CDR1 is ENHRY, CDR2 SYGVKD. This CDR3 is CAIRDSPGTDTQYF. As DNA, the CDR3 is TGTGCCATCAGGGACAGCCCTGGCACAGATACGCAGTATTTT.

This clonotype has a count of ten or more. V gene TRBV6-5 combines with J gene TRBJ1-2; 9 bases are a match to TRBD1. The CDR3 loop spans 12 amino acids. With V trimmed by 10 bases and J by 7 bases, 7 bases remained unmatched. The germline gives CDR1 MNHEY, CDR2 SVGAGI. The CDR3, as DNA: TGTGCCATCCGACAGGGGGTGGGTGGCTACACCTTC. Its protein product is CAIRQGVGGYTF.

In this sample, this clonotype turned up many times. The V gene is TRBV18, the J gene TRBJ2-3; D gene ambiguous. The germline V gene has CDR1 KGHSH and CDR2 LQKENI. The CDR3 has 14 amino acids. Trimming removed 3 bases at V and 0 bases at J, with 7 bases between. The CDR3 reads CASSPSLSTDTQYF. The CDR3 DNA is TGTGCCAGCTCACCTTCCCTGAGCACAGATACGCAGTATTTT.

As concerns this clonotype: One end of the junction is discordant with germline, which a read error may explain. The rearrangement uses TRBV20-1 and TRBJ1-4; 8 positions match TRBD1. The CDR3 loop spans 15 amino acids. The germline gives CDR1 DFQATT, CDR2 SNEGSKA (reference sequence). CDR3 nucleotide sequence: TGCAGTGCTAAAAGGACAGGGCGGCCTAATGAAAAACGGTTTTTT. Translating gives CSAKRTGRPNEKRFF.

In the case of this clonotype: A read error may produce the germline difference seen at one junction end. The chain employs TRBV4-2 and TRBJ1-2, with 7 positions matching TRBD1. Germline-derived CDR1 and CDR2 are LGHNA and YNFKEQ. CDR3 length: 14 residues. CDR3 sequence: CASSQGRGYYGCTF. CDR3 DNA: TGTGCCAGCAGCCAAGGCAGGGGGTACTATGGCTGCACCTTC.

V gene TRBV7-2 combines with J gene TRBJ2-3; D possibly corresponds to TRBD1 (6 bases). CDR1 is SGHTA and CDR2 is FQGNSA in the germline V gene. V was shortened by 2 bases and J by 4 bases, with 13 bases between the two germline ends. The CDR3 is made up of 15 amino acids. The CDR3 loop reads CASSLRHRAADTQYF. The CDR3 DNA reads TGTGCCAGCAGCTTAAGGCACAGGGCCGCAGATACGCAGTATTTT. The full variable domain, rest sourced from reference TRBV7-2 and TRBJ2-3, is GAGVSQSPSNKVTEKGKDVELRCDPISGHTALYWYRQSLGQGLEFLIYFQGNSAPDKSGLPSDRFSAERTGGSVSTLTIQRTQQEDSAVYLCASSLRHRAADTQYFGPGTRLTVL.

As regards this clonotype: A much larger clone differs by one base, so this may be a read error. The V call is TRBV4-3, the J call TRBJ2-5; TRBD2 agrees at 11 bases. Per the germline V gene, CDR1 is LGHNA and CDR2 is YSLEER. The CDR3 is 13 residues long. V gave up 1 base and J gave up 11 bases; unmatched junction bases: 3. The CDR3 region is CASSQGLAGMQYF. The CDR3 region has the DNA TGCGCCAGCAGCCAAGGACTAGCGGGGATGCAGTACTTC.

In this sample, this clonotype turned up a few times. The chain combines TRBV20-1 with TRBJ1-5, with D possibly TRBD1 on 5 matching bases. Trimming cost V 1 base and J 6 bases, with 13 bases left between them. Germline loops: CDR1 DFQATT, CDR2 SNEGSKA (reference sequence). This CDR3 has 14 residues. The CDR3 coding sequence is TGCAGTGCTAGAGGTAGGGGAAAGGGTCAGCCCCAGCATTTT. Translation: CSARGRGKGQPQHF.

This clonotype occurred a few times. Just one base apart from a much larger clone, this may be a read error. The chain employs TRBV20-1 and TRBJ2-1; the D call may be TRBD1 or TRBD2 (5 bases each). Trimming removed 6 bases from V and 7 bases from J, with 16 bases in between. CDR1 is DFQATT, CDR2 SNEGSKA, per germline (reference sequence). CDR3 size: 13 residues. The CDR3 nucleotides are TGCAGTGCGGTCCGGGACGAGTGGAATGAGCAGTTCTTC. Its protein product is CSAVRDEWNEQFF.

This clonotype occurred a few times. This may arise from a read error, as a much more abundant clone is one base away. V and J are TRBV4-2 and TRBJ2-5, with 8 bases identical to TRBD2. V was clipped by 2 bases and J by 7 bases; unmatched bases: 9. This CDR3 contains 15 residues. The germline V gene encodes CDR1 LGHNA and CDR2 YNFKEQ. In DNA form, the CDR3 reads TGTGCCAGCAGCCAACCGGTCGGGGGGGAAGGGACCCAGTACTTC. Its translation is CASSQPVGGEGTQYF.

This clonotype appeared once. This could be a read error, since a much larger clone is one nucleotide away. Here the CDR3 DNA reads TGTGCCAGCAGCGGTTACGCTGAAACTTTCTTT. Translation: CASSGYAETFF. The V and J genes are TRBV11-2 and TRBJ1-1; D not resolved. Germline lookup yields CDR1 SGHAT and CDR2 FQNNGV. The CDR3 runs 11 residues.

This clonotype came up many times. The chain employs TRBV4-2 and TRBJ1-6, with a possible D match to TRBD1 (5 bases). Germline V gene lookup returns CDR1 LGHNA and CDR2 YNFKEQ. This CDR3 has 13 amino acids. V was cut by 0 bases and J by 15 bases, with 12 bases left in between. The CDR3 reads CASSQDVGDFLHF. CDR3 in DNA: TGTGCCAGCAGCCAAGATGTGGGGGACTTCCTCCACTTT.

Comments on this clonotype: Being one base from a much bigger clone, this may be a read error. The chain joins TRBV20-1 to TRBJ1-1; D uncertain. This CDR3 region has 12 residues. Per germline, CDR1 DFQATT and CDR2 SNEGSKA (reference sequence). CDR3 in DNA: TGCAGTGCTTTAGGCGGGAACACTGAAACTTTCTTT. Protein product: CSALGGNTETFF.

There are many counts of this clonotype. V usage is TRBV29-1 and J usage is TRBJ2-2; 7 bases agree with TRBD1. Per the germline V gene, CDR1 is SQVTM and CDR2 is ANQGSEA. This CDR3 is 14 amino acids long. V gave up 1 base and J gave up 4 bases; unmatched junction bases: 3. The CDR3 sequence: CSVEVNRGTGELFF. CDR3 nucleotides: TGCAGCGTTGAAGTAAACAGGGGCACCGGGGAGCTGTTTTTT.

This clonotype has ten or more counts. The CDR3 sequence: CASSPSQGIYGYTF. In nucleotides, the CDR3 is TGCGCCAGCAGCCCCAGTCAGGGAATCTATGGCTACACCTTC. The V gene is TRBV5-1, the J gene TRBJ1-2, with a possible D match to TRBD1 (5 bases). The V end lost 4 bases, the J end lost 4 bases, and 14 bases lay between the germline ends. CDR1 is SGHRS, CDR2 YFSETQ, per germline. This CDR3 region has 14 residues. Full variable domain (missing parts from reference TRBV5-1 and TRBJ1-2): KAGVTQTPRYLIKTRGQQVTLSCSPISGHRSVSWYQQTPGQGLQFLFEYFSETQRNKGNFPGRFSGRQFSNSRSEMNVSTLELGDSALYLCASSPSQGIYGYTFGSGTRLTVV.

This clonotype was counted ten times or more. The rearrangement joins TRBV2 to TRBJ2-1; D is ambiguous. Germline loops: CDR1 SNHLY, CDR2 FYNNEI. This CDR3 has 11 residues. The germline V and J ends were trimmed by 10 bases and 4 bases, with 8 bases remaining between them. The CDR3 is CATGRYNEQFF. CDR3 nucleotide sequence: TGTGCCACAGGACGTTACAATGAGCAGTTCTTC.

This clonotype appeared many times. The chain employs TRBV12-3 or TRBV12-4 and TRBJ1-2; D unresolved. Trimming cost V 3 bases and J 3 bases, with 8 bases left between them. There are 13 residues in the CDR3. CDR3 coding DNA: TGTGCCAGCAGTTTTCCGAGGTACTATGGCTACACCTTC. As protein: CASSFPRYYGYTF.

This rearrangement joins TRBV10-3 to TRBJ1-2; D perhaps matches TRBD1 (5 bases). Germline-derived CDR1 and CDR2 are ENHRY and SYGVKD. The CDR3 has 14 residues. Trimming took 3 bases from V and 1 from J, leaving 9 bases between them. The CDR3 DNA follows: TGTGCCATCAGTGATACAGGTAGTAACTATGGCTACACCTTC. It is translated as CAISDTGSNYGYTF.

This clonotype was recorded at least ten times. The J gene is TRBJ2-5, the V gene TRBV12-3 or TRBV12-4; 8 bases match TRBD2. The CDR3 length is 13 residues. V lost 6 bases, J lost 4 bases, and 4 bases stayed unmatched. CDR3 loop: CASSRLAIETQYF. As DNA, the CDR3 is TGTGCCAGCAGCCGACTAGCGATAGAGACCCAGTACTTC.

This clonotype was seen a handful of times. The chain is built from TRBV4-3 and TRBJ2-2; TRBD1 matches at 11 bases. Germline assignment: CDR1 LGHNA and CDR2 YSLEER. The ends lost 1 base at V and 2 bases at J; junction bases unmatched: 9. The CDR3 is made up of 19 amino acids. The CDR3 coding sequence is TGCGCCAGCAGCCAAGCATTCTCCGGGACAGGGGGAAACACCGGGGAGCTGTTTTTT. Amino acids: CASSQAFSGTGGNTGELFF.

This clonotype was seen at least ten times. V is TRBV5-1 and J is TRBJ2-3; D is unclear. V shed 4 bases and J shed 2 bases, with 11 bases lying between them. The CDR3 loop spans 14 amino acids. The germline CDR1 and CDR2 sequences are SGHRS and YFSETQ. The CDR3 bases are TGCGCCAGCAGCCCAGCCGAATCCACAGATACGCAGTATTTT. Its translation is CASSPAESTDTQYF.

The V gene is TRBV15, the J gene TRBJ1-1; D unresolved. The CDR3 totals 13 residues. V was clipped by 5 bases and J by 1 base, with 8 bases between them. Per the germline V gene, CDR1 is LNHNV and CDR2 is YYDKDF (reference sequence). The CDR3 DNA is TGTGCCACCAGCGCGGACCGGAACACTGAAGCTTTCTTT. This sequence encodes CATSADRNTEAFF.

This chain connects TRBV11-2 to TRBJ2-6; D ambiguous. Germline CDR1 is SGHAT and CDR2 is FQNNGV. Trimming took 0 bases from V and 4 from J, leaving 7 bases between them. The CDR3 is 15 residues long. The CDR3 coding sequence is TGTGCCAGCAGCTTAGATCCCCGCGGGGCCAACGTCCTGACTTTC. It specifies CASSLDPRGANVLTF.

This clonotype was counted ten times or more. V is TRBV20-1 and J is TRBJ2-6; D may be TRBD1 (6 bases). Germline V lookup: CDR1 DFQATT, CDR2 SNEGSKA (reference sequence). The V gene lost 5 bases and the J gene lost 4 bases, with 24 bases spanning the gap. CDR3 size: 18 residues. The CDR3 reads CSAYPWDKRTRGANVLTF. As DNA, the CDR3 is TGCAGTGCTTACCCCTGGGACAAACGAACGAGGGGGGCCAACGTCCTGACTTTC.

V gene TRBV20-1 combines with J gene TRBJ2-7, with 9 nucleotides matching TRBD1. CDR1 is DFQATT, CDR2 SNEGSKA, per germline (reference sequence). This CDR3 has 15 amino acids. Trimming removed 5 bases from V and 4 bases from J; junction bases left unmatched: 12. The CDR3 DNA follows: TGCAGTGCTCCTAAGGACGGACAGGGGACTTACGAGCAGTACTTC. Translating it yields CSAPKDGQGTYEQYF.

The rearrangement joins TRBV3-1 to TRBJ1-2; D uncertain. CDR1 is LGHDT, CDR2 YNNKEL, per germline (reference sequence). The CDR3 length is 13 residues. V lost 1 base to trimming and J lost 5 bases, with 8 bases between them. The CDR3 nucleotides are TGTGCCAGCAGCCAAGCTTCGGTTTATGGCTACACCTTC. The encoded protein is CASSQASVYGYTF. Full variable domain (missing parts from reference TRBV3-1 and TRBJ1-2): DTAVSQTPKYLVTQMGNDKSIKCEQNLGHDTMYWYKQDSKKFLKIMFSYNNKELIINETVPNRFSPKSPDKAHLNLHINSLELGDSAVYFCASSQASVYGYTFGSGTRLTVV.

This clonotype showed up just a few times. This chain connects TRBV27 to TRBJ2-7, with D possibly TRBD1 on 5 matching bases. The V gene lost 0 bases and the J gene lost 7 bases, with 13 bases spanning the gap. The CDR3 is 14 amino acids. Germline CDR1 reads MNHEY; CDR2 reads SMNVEV (reference sequence). The CDR3 nucleotides read TGTGCCAGCAGTTTATCAGGGGTGATGGATGAGCAGTACTTC. Its translation is CASSLSGVMDEQYF.

The J gene is TRBJ2-2, the V gene TRBV18, with TRBD1 matching 10 bases. Trimming took 5 bases from V and 6 from J; bases not matched to a gene: 6. Germline CDR1 KGHSH, CDR2 LQKENI. This CDR3 comprises 15 residues. The CDR3 loop reads CASSFGGQGAGELFF. The CDR3 bases are TGTGCCAGCTCATTCGGAGGACAGGGGGCCGGGGAGCTGTTTTTT.